The T cell receptor beta chain described here comes from a study of PD-1 blockade in classical Hodgkin lymphoma. All patients experienced relapse after autologous stem cell transplantation, and brentuximab vedotin exposure was variable. Per germline, CDR1 SGHNT and CDR2 YYREEE (reference sequence). The CDR3 loop spans 14 amino acids. V was clipped by 4 bases and J by 7 bases, with 17 bases between them. Sequencing used immunoSEQ multiplex PCR; TCRdb keeps in-frame clones, though not all of them. The sample includes approximately 150,000 clones, 78% of them seen just once. The sequence came from a human donor with classical Hodgkin lymphoma. The sample was peripheral blood mononuclear cells (PBMCs), taken before the second cycle of nivolumab. J is TRBJ1-1 and V is TRBV5-4; no definite D call. This CDR3 is CASSHAGGRVEAFF. CDR3 coding DNA: TGTGCCAGCAGCCATGCCGGAGGGCGGGTTGAAGCTTTCTTT.